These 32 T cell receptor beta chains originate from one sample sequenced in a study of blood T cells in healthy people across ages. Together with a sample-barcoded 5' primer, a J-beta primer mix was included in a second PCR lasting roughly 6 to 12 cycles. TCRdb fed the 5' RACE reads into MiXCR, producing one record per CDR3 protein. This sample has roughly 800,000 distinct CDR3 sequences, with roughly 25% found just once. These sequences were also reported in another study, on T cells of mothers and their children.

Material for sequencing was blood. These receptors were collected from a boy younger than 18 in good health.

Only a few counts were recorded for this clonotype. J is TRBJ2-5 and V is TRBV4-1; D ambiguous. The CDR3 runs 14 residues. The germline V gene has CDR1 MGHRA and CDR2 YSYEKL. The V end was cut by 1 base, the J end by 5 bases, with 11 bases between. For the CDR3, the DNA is TGCGCCAGCAGCCAAGTCGGTGGTTGGGAGACCCAGTACTTC. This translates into CASSQVGGWETQYF.

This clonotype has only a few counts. CDR3 protein: CSVGSGTAIYEQYF. The CDR3 DNA is TGCAGCGTTGGGTCCGGGACAGCTATTTACGAGCAGTACTTC. This chain uses TRBV29-1 with TRBJ2-1; 7 bases match TRBD1. The J call is uncertain, as TRBJ2-7 better fits the DNA end. The length of the CDR3 is 14 residues. CDR1 is SQVTM, CDR2 ANQGSEA, per germline.

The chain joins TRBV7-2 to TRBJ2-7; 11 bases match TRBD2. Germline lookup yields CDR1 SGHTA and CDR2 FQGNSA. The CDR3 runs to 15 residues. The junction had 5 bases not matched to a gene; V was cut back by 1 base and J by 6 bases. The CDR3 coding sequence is TGTGCCAGCAGCTTAGATTCTAGCGGGAGGAGCGAGCAGTACTTC. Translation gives CASSLDSSGRSEQYF.

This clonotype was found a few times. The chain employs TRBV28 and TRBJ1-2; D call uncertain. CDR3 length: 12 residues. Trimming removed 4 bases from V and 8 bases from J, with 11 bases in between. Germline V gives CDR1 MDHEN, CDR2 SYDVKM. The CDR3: CASSSDPGGYTF. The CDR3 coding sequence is TGTGCCAGCAGTTCGGACCCGGGGGGCTACACCTTC.

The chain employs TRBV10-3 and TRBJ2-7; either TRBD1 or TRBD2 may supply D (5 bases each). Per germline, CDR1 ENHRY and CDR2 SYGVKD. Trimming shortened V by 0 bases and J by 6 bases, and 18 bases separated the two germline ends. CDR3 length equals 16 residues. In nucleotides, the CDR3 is TGTGCCATCAGTGAGTCCCCTCCGGGTGGGGGTGGCGAGCAGTACTTC. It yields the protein CAISESPPGGGGEQYF.

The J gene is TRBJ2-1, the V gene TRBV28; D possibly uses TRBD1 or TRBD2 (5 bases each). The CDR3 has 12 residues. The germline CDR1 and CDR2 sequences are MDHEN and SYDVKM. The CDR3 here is CASWDLYNEQFF. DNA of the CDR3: TGTGCGTCTTGGGACCTTTACAATGAGCAGTTCTTC.

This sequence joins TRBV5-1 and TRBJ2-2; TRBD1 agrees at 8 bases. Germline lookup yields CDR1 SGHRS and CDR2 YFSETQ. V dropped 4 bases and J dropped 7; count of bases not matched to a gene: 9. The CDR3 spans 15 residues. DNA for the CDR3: TGCGCCAGCAGCCGAAGGGGACAGGCGGACGGGGAGCTGTTTTTT. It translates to CASSRRGQADGELFF.

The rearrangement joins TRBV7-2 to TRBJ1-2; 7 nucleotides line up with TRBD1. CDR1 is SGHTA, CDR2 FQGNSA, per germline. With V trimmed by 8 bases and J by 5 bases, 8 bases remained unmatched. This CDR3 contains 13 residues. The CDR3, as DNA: TGTGCCAGCTCGACAGGGTCTCTATATGGCTACACCTTC. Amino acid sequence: CASSTGSLYGYTF.

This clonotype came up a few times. This chain's CDR3 is CASSLVPGDYNEQFF. DNA for the CDR3: TGTGCCAGCAGCTTAGTTCCAGGGGACTACAATGAGCAGTTCTTC. V gene TRBV11-2 combines with J gene TRBJ2-1; tentative D call: TRBD1 (6 bases). Germline-derived CDR1 and CDR2 are SGHAT and FQNNGV. V shed 1 base and J shed 3 bases, with 10 bases lying between them. This CDR3 has 15 residues. Full variable domain (rest looked up from reference TRBV11-2 and TRBJ2-1): EAGVAQSPRYKIIEKRQSVAFWCNPISGHATLYWYQQILGQGPKLLIQFQNNGVVDDSQLPKDRFSAERLKGVDSTLKIQPAKLEDSAVYLCASSLVPGDYNEQFFGPGTRLTVL.

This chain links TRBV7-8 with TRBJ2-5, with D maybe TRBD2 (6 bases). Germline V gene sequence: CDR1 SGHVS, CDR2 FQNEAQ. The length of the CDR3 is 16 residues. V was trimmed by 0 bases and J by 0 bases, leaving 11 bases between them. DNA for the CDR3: TGTGCCAGCAGCTTAGCGGGACTGAGCAACCAAGAGACCCAGTACTTC. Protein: CASSLAGLSNQETQYF.

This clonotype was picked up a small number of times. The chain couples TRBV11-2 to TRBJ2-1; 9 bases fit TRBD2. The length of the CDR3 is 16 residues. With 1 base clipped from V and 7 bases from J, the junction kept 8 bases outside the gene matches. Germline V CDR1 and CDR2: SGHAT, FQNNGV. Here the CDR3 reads CASSLGLAGGLNEQFF. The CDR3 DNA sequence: TGTGCCAGCAGCTTAGGTTTGGCGGGGGGGCTAAATGAGCAGTTCTTC.

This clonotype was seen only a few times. The CDR3 loop reads CASSPIEWGSGANVLTF. CDR3 coding DNA: TGTGCCAGCAGCCCCATAGAATGGGGGTCTGGGGCCAACGTCCTGACTTTC. The chain recombines TRBV7-9 with TRBJ2-6, with D possibly called TRBD1 or TRBD2 (5 bases each). V was shortened by 5 bases and J by 1 base, with 15 bases between the two germline ends. The germline gives CDR1 SEHNR, CDR2 FQNEAQ (reference sequence). The length of the CDR3 is 17 residues.

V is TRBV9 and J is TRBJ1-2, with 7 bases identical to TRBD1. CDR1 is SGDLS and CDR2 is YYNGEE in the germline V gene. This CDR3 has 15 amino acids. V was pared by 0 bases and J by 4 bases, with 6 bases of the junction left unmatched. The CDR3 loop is CASSVATDRTYGYTF. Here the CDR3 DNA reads TGTGCCAGCAGCGTAGCTACGGACAGGACCTATGGCTACACCTTC. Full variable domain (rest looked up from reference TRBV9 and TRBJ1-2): DSGVTQTPKHLITATGQRVTLRCSPRSGDLSVYWYQQSLDQGLQFLIQYYNGEERAKGNILERFSAQQFPDLHSELNLSSLELGDSALYFCASSVATDRTYGYTFGSGTRLTVV.

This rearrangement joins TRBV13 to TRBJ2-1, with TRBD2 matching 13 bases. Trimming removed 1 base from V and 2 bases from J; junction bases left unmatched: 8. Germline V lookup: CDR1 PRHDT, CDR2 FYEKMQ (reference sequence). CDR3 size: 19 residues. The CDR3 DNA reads TGTGCCAGCAGCTTAGTAGGAGGGACTAGCGGGACCCCCTACAATGAGCAGTTCTTC. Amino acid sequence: CASSLVGGTSGTPYNEQFF.

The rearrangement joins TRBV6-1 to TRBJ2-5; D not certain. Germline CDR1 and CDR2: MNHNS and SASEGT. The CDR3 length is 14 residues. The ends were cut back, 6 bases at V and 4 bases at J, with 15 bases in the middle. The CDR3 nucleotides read TGTGCCAGCAGAGAAACGTGGGGATCAGAGACCCAGTACTTC. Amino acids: CASRETWGSETQYF.

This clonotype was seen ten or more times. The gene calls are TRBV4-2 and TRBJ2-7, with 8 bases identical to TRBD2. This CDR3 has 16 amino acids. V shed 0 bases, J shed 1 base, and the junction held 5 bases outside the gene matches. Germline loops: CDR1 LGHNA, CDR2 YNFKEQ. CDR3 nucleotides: TGTGCCAGCAGCCAAGAGGTAGGACTAGCTTCCTACGAGCAGTACTTC. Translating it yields CASSQEVGLASYEQYF.

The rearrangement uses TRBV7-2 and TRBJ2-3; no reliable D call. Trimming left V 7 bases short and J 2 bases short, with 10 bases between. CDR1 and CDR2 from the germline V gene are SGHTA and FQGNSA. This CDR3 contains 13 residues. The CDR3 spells CASTHTVTDTQYF. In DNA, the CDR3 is TGTGCCAGCACCCACACGGTCACAGATACGCAGTATTTT.

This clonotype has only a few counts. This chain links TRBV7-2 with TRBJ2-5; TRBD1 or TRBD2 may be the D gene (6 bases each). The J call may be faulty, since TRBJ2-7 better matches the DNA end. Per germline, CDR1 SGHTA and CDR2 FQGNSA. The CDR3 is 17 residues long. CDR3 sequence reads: CASSFRGEPGQIYEQYF. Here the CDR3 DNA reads TGTGCCAGCAGCTTTAGGGGGGAGCCAGGACAGATCTACGAGCAGTACTTC.

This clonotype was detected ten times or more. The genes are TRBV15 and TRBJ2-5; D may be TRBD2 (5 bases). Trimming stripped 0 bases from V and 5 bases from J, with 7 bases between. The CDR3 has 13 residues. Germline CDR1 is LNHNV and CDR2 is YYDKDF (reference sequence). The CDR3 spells CATSRDSGETQYF. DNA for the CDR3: TGTGCCACCAGCAGAGATTCGGGGGAGACCCAGTACTTC. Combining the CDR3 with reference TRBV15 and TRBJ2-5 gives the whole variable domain DAMVIQNPRYQVTQFGKPVTLSCSQTLNHNVMYWYQQKSSQAPKLLFHYYDKDFNNEADTPDNFQSRRPNTSFCFLDIRSPGLGDTAMYLCATSRDSGETQYFGPGTRLLVL.

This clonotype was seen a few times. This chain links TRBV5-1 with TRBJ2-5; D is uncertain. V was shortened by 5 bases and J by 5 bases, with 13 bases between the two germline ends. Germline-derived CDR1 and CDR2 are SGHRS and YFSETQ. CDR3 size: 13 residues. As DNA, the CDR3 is TGCGCCAGCAGGCTACCTAGTTCGGAGACCCAGTACTTC. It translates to CASRLPSSETQYF.

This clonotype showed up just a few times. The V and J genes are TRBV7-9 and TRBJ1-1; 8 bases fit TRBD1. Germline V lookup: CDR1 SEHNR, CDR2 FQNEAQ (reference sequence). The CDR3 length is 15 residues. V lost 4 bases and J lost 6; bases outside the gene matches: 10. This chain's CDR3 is CASSSDGQGTAEAFF. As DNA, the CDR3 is TGTGCCAGCAGCTCCGACGGACAGGGCACCGCTGAAGCTTTCTTT.

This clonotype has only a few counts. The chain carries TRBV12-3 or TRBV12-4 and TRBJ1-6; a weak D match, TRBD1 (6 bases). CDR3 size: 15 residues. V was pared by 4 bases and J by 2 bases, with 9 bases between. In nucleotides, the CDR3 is TGTGCCAGCAGTTGGACAGACCCCTATAATTCACCCCTCCACTTT. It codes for CASSWTDPYNSPLHF.

The CDR3 spells CASRQGNQPQHF. In nucleotides, the CDR3 is TGTGCCAGTAGGCAGGGCAATCAGCCCCAGCATTTT. The gene calls are TRBV19 and TRBJ1-5; D is unclear. V shed 6 bases and J shed 2 bases, with 5 bases lying between them. The CDR3 length is 12 residues. Germline V gives CDR1 LNHDA, CDR2 SQIVND (reference sequence).

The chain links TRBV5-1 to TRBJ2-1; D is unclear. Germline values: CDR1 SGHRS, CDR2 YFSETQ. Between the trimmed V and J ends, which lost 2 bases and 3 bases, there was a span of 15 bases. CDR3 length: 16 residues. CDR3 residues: CASSFVFSLSYNEQFF. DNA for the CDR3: TGCGCCAGCAGCTTCGTTTTTTCCTTAAGCTACAATGAGCAGTTCTTC.

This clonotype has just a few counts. In DNA form, the CDR3 reads TGTGCCAGCAGCTTCGGCCCTCCCTACGAGCAGTACTTC. Its translation is CASSFGPPYEQYF. The rearrangement joins TRBV5-5 to TRBJ2-7; no clear D. CDR3 length: 13 amino acids. Germline loops: CDR1 SGHKS, CDR2 YYEKEE (reference sequence). The ends were cut back, 2 bases at V and 2 bases at J, with 8 bases in the middle.

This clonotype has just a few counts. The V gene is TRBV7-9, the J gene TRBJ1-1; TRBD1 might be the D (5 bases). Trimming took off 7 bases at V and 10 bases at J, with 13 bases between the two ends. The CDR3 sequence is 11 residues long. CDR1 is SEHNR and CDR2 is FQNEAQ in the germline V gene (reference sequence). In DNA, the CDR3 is TGTGCCAGCAACGCAGGGTACGGAGCTTTCTTT. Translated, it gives CASNAGYGAFF.

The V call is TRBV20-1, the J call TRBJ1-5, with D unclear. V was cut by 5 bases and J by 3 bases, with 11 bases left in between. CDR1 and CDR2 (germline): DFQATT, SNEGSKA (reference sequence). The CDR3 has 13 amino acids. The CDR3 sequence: CSAPAGPNQPQHF. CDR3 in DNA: TGCAGTGCTCCTGCCGGGCCCAATCAGCCCCAGCATTTT.

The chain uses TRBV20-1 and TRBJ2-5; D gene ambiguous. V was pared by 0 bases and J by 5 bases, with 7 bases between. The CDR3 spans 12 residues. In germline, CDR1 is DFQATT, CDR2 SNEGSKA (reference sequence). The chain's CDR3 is CSAREFRETQYF. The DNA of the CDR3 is TGCAGTGCTAGAGAGTTTAGGGAGACCCAGTACTTC.

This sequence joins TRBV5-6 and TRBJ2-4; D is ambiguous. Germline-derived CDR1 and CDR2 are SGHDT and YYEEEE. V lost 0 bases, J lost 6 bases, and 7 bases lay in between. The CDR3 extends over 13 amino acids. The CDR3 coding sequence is TGTGCCAGCAGCTTGGGCAGCCCAAACATTCAGTACTTC. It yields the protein CASSLGSPNIQYF.

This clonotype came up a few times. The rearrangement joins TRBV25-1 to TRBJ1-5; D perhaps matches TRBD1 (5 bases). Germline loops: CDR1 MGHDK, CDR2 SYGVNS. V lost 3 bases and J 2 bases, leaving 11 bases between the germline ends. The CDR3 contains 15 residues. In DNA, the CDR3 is TGTGCCAGCAGTGATGGGGGACTAGGCAATCAGCCCCAGCATTTT. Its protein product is CASSDGGLGNQPQHF.

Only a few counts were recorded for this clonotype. CDR3 in DNA: TGTGCCAGCAGTTACTCGCCTGCGGAGACCCAGTACTTC. Its protein is CASSYSPAETQYF. The J gene is TRBJ2-5, the V gene TRBV6-5; D uncertain. The CDR3 spans 13 residues. V lost 0 bases and J 5 bases, leaving 7 bases between the germline ends. The germline CDR1 and CDR2 sequences are MNHEY and SVGAGI.

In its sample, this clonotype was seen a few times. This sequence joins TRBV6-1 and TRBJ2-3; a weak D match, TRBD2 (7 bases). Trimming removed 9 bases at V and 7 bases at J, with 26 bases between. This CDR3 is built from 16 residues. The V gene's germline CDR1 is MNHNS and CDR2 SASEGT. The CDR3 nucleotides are TGTGCCAGTTCAATTTGGGCGGGGGCCCTCTGGAATACGCAGTATTTT. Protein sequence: CASSIWAGALWNTQYF.